The clone carrying this T cell receptor beta chain was counted between two and nine times. Its antigen is as yet unknown. V gave up 6 bases and J gave up 4 bases; unmatched junction bases: 6. CDR3 length: 14 residues. Germline CDR1 MNHEY, CDR2 SVGAGI. MiXCR, applied by TCRdb to the reads, yields one record per CDR3 protein. This table has approximately 730,000 distinct CDR3 sequences, around a third appearing once. This specimen comes from a study of T cell repertoires in cytomegalovirus infection. In the study overall: CMV epitopes that were recently identified and HLA-C-restricted were used alongside well-studied HLA-B-restricted ones. Matching HLA type and CMV infection were both indicated by public TCR beta signatures.

Study results and limitations: The ex vivo response was dominated by HLA-C-restricted CMV-specific TCR beta clonotypes. Pooled public TCR beta family frequency picked out CMV carriers with the relevant HLA.

The sequencing used cultured PBMCs, collected from culture after CMV antigen stimulation. The TCR comes from a human donor in good health (CMV status not recorded). Some clones in this sample may be carry-over from other donors' samples. This rearrangement joins TRBV6-5 to TRBJ2-3; 8 positions agree with TRBD1. Here the CDR3 reads CASRAGGLADTQYF. CDR3 sequence (DNA): TGTGCCAGCAGGGCAGGGGGCCTGGCAGATACGCAGTATTTT.